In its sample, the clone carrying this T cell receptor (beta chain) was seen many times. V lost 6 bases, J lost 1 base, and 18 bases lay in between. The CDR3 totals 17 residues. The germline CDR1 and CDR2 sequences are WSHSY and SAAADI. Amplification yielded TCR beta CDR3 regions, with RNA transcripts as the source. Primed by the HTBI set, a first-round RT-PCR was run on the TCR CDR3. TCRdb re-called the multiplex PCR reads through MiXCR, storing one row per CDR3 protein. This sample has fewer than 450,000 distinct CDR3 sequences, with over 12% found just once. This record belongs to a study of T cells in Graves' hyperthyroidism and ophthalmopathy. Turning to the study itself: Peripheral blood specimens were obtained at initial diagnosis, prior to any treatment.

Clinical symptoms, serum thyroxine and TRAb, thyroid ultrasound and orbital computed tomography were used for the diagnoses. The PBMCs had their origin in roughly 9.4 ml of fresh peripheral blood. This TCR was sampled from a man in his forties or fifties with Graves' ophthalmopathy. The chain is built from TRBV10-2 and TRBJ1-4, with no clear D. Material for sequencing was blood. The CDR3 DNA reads TGCGCCAGCAGCGCAACCAACGCGGGCCGAACTAATGAAAAACTGTTTTTT. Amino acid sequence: CASSATNAGRTNEKLFF.